This T cell receptor beta chain was sequenced for a study of blood T cells in healthy people across ages. Overall study results and limits: Donors of long life had a larger count of naive CD4+ cells and greater diversity than aged donors.

With a J-beta primer mix and a sample-barcoded 5' primer, a second PCR ran 7 to 11 cycles. Each cDNA molecule was tagged by a template-switch adaptor with 12 random nucleotides. Via MiXCR, TCRdb re-called the 5' RACE reads, giving one row per CDR3 protein. The sample holds around 1.7 million distinct CDR3 sequences, approximately 30% seen once. With each sample, at least 5.5 micrograms of total RNA were extracted. The CDR3 loop spans 16 amino acids. V was trimmed by 0 bases and J by 3 bases, leaving 15 bases between them. Germline CDR1 reads MNHEY; CDR2 reads SVGAGI. The table lists this clonotype with a few counts. The antigen is not known.

This sequence originates from a woman aged 25 to 39 in good health. This sequence joins TRBV6-5 and TRBJ2-7; D call uncertain. The sequenced sample consisted of blood. The CDR3 sequence is CASSYSSLGYLYEQYF. The DNA of the CDR3 is TGTGCCAGCAGTTACTCTTCTTTGGGTTACCTCTACGAGCAGTACTTC.